This TCR beta chain was profiled in a study of CD8 T cells in Susac syndrome. Study results and limitations: No clonal expansion appeared among CD4+ T cells in Susac patients.

RNA, at roughly 0.45 to 1 ug, was reverse transcribed with random hexamers. TCRdb itself ran the immunoSEQ multiplex PCR reads through MiXCR, one entry per CDR3 protein. The sample yields about 240,000 distinct CDR3 sequences, about 95% seen once. The CDR3 consists of 13 residues. V was trimmed by 11 bases and J by 0 bases, leaving 13 bases between them. Germline CDR1 is LGHDT and CDR2 is YNNKEL (reference sequence). Of note for this clonotype: Its matching antigen is unknown.

Purification of the CD8+ and CD4+ T cells relied on negative isolation, and TEMRA cells underwent FACS enrichment. This receptor was identified in a human donor with Susac syndrome. This chain links TRBV3-1 with TRBJ1-1, with D maybe TRBD1 (5 bases). Sequencing was performed on CD4+ T cells from PBMCs. The CDR3 spells CARGQEMNTEAFF. The CDR3 DNA reads as TGTGCCCGGGGCCAAGAAATGAACACTGAAGCTTTCTTT.